A selection of T cell receptor beta chains follows, all from one sample in a study of cytomegalovirus exposure and HLA in healthy donors. Data came from immunoSEQ multiplex PCR; TCRdb stores just in-frame clones and leaves some out. The sample includes 250,000 to 300,000 clones, roughly 91% of them seen just once. Sequences were obtained from PBMCs. Every receptor here comes from a girl aged 2-9 years in good health and CMV-seronegative. Both conserved end residues are part of each CDR3. The order of the fields is V gene, D gene, clone size, J gene, CDR3 DNA, CDR3 protein. The D gene is left open where the match is weak. A row's size may be missing; if present it is once, few, many or a size class.

v_gene: TRBV5-1; d_gene: TRBD1; abundance: NA; j_gene: TRBJ1-6; CDR3nt: TGCGCCAGCAGCTTGGGACAGGGCGGTAATTCACCCCTCCACTTT; CDR3aa: CASSLGQGGNSPLHF
v_gene: TRBV2; d_gene: NA; abundance: NA; j_gene: TRBJ2-3; CDR3nt: TGTGCCAGCAGTGGACCGGGGTCTGACACAGATACGCAGTATTTT; CDR3aa: CASSGPGSDTDTQYF
v_gene: TRBV6-5; d_gene: TRBD1; abundance: NA; j_gene: TRBJ2-2; CDR3nt: TGTGCCAGCGGACAGGGCATCGGGGAGCTGTTTTTT; CDR3aa: CASGQGIGELFF
v_gene: TRBV4-1; d_gene: NA; abundance: NA; j_gene: TRBJ2-7; CDR3nt: TGCGCCAGCTCGGACAGAGTCTCCTACGAGCAGTACTTC; CDR3aa: CASSDRVSYEQYF
v_gene: TRBV5-1; d_gene: TRBD2; abundance: NA; j_gene: TRBJ2-7; CDR3nt: TGCGCCAGCAGCTTGGCTCCCGGGCGGGGGGGCTCCTACGAGCAGTACTTC; CDR3aa: CASSLAPGRGGSYEQYF
v_gene: TRBV28; d_gene: TRBD1; abundance: NA; j_gene: TRBJ2-7; CDR3nt: TGTGCCAGCAGAACTGCCGGGACAGGTCTACCCTACGAGCAGTACTTC; CDR3aa: CASRTAGTGLPYEQYF
v_gene: TRBV28; d_gene: NA; abundance: NA; j_gene: TRBJ2-5; CDR3nt: TGTGCCAGCAGTCCCCCGGGCCAGGGGAAGACCCAGTACTTC; CDR3aa: CASSPPGQGKTQYF
v_gene: TRBV6-6; d_gene: NA; abundance: NA; j_gene: TRBJ1-3; CDR3nt: TGTGCCAGCAGCGGGGAGGCTGGAAACACCATATATTTT; CDR3aa: CASSGEAGNTIYF
v_gene: TRBV27; d_gene: NA; abundance: NA; j_gene: TRBJ2-7; CDR3nt: TGTGCCAGCAGTTTATCAAACACCTACGAGCAGTACTTC; CDR3aa: CASSLSNTYEQYF
v_gene: TRBV25-1; d_gene: NA; abundance: NA; j_gene: TRBJ1-6; CDR3nt: TGTGCCAGCAGTGAATGGGGCTCCCCGAGCTCCTATAATTCACCCCTCCACTTT; CDR3aa: CASSEWGSPSSYNSPLHF
v_gene: TRBV6-5; d_gene: NA; abundance: NA; j_gene: TRBJ1-1; CDR3nt: TGTGCCAGCGGTAGATCTATGTTGGGGCACACTGAAGCTTTCTTT; CDR3aa: CASGRSMLGHTEAFF
v_gene: TRBV6-5; d_gene: NA; abundance: NA; j_gene: TRBJ1-1; CDR3nt: TGTGCCAGCAGTTGGGAGAGTGAAGCTTTCTTT; CDR3aa: CASSWESEAFF
v_gene: TRBV7-6; d_gene: NA; abundance: NA; j_gene: TRBJ2-1; CDR3nt: TGTGCCAGCAGCTTAGGGAGTCGAGGCTCCTACAATGAGCAGTTCTTC; CDR3aa: CASSLGSRGSYNEQFF
v_gene: TRBV12-5; d_gene: TRBD2; abundance: once; j_gene: TRBJ2-5; CDR3nt: TGTGCTAGTGGTCTCGGACTAGCGGATAAAGAGACCCAGTACTTC; CDR3aa: CASGLGLADKETQYF
v_gene: TRBV30; d_gene: NA; abundance: NA; j_gene: TRBJ1-5; CDR3nt: TGTGCCTCGGGATGGGACACGCTCAATCAGCCCCAGCATTTT; CDR3aa: CASGWDTLNQPQHF
v_gene: TRBV6-1; d_gene: TRBD1; abundance: NA; j_gene: TRBJ1-2; CDR3nt: TGTGCCAGCAGTGAAGCGCAGGGGGTAACCCCCTATGGCTACACCTTC; CDR3aa: CASSEAQGVTPYGYTF
v_gene: TRBV5-6; d_gene: NA; abundance: NA; j_gene: TRBJ2-1; CDR3nt: TGTGCCAGCAGCTTGGCGGGTAATGAGCAGTTCTTC; CDR3aa: CASSLAGNEQFF
v_gene: TRBV2; d_gene: TRBD2; abundance: NA; j_gene: TRBJ2-2; CDR3nt: TGTGCCAGCAGTTTGACTAGCGGGATCACCGGGGAGCTGTTTTTT; CDR3aa: CASSLTSGITGELFF
v_gene: TRBV5-1; d_gene: NA; abundance: NA; j_gene: TRBJ2-1; CDR3nt: TGCGCCAGCAGCTCCCGGGACAACCCCTACAATGAGCAGTTCTTC; CDR3aa: CASSSRDNPYNEQFF
v_gene: TRBV2; d_gene: NA; abundance: NA; j_gene: TRBJ1-4; CDR3nt: TGTGCCAGCAGTGATCTCTCTATGGGCGAAAAACTGTTTTTT; CDR3aa: CASSDLSMGEKLFF
v_gene: TRBV5-1; d_gene: TRBD2; abundance: NA; j_gene: TRBJ2-5; CDR3nt: TGCGCCAGCAGCTTGGTGGCTAGCGGAAAAGAGACCCAGTACTTC; CDR3aa: CASSLVASGKETQYF
v_gene: TRBV27; d_gene: NA; abundance: NA; j_gene: TRBJ2-7; CDR3nt: TGTGCCAGCAGTCCCGACAGTACAACATCCTCCTACGAGCAGTACTTC; CDR3aa: CASSPDSTTSSYEQYF
v_gene: TRBV4-1; d_gene: TRBD1; abundance: NA; j_gene: TRBJ1-2; CDR3nt: TGCGCCAGCGGATCAAGAACAGGGGGCGCCCAGGCTGGCTACACCTTC; CDR3aa: CASGSRTGGAQAGYTF
v_gene: TRBV30; d_gene: NA; abundance: NA; j_gene: TRBJ1-2; CDR3nt: TGTGCCTGGAGTGGAAGGGGGTACTATGGCTACACCTTC; CDR3aa: CAWSGRGYYGYTF
v_gene: TRBV6-1; d_gene: NA; abundance: NA; j_gene: TRBJ2-5; CDR3nt: TGTGCCAGCACCCCCGACAGGATGGTGGAGACCCAGTACTTC; CDR3aa: CASTPDRMVETQYF
v_gene: TRBV30; d_gene: TRBD1; abundance: once; j_gene: TRBJ2-7; CDR3nt: TGTGCCGGACACCCCCGGGACAGACCGGACGAGCAGTACTTC; CDR3aa: CAGHPRDRPDEQYF
v_gene: TRBV7-9; d_gene: TRBD2; abundance: NA; j_gene: TRBJ2-1; CDR3nt: TGTTCCAGCAGCCCAGGGACTAGCGGGAGTATGTTCTTC; CDR3aa: CSSSPGTSGSMFF
v_gene: TRBV11-3; d_gene: NA; abundance: NA; j_gene: TRBJ2-7; CDR3nt: TGTGCCAGCAGCTTATCAGGTTCCTACGAGCAGTACTTC; CDR3aa: CASSLSGSYEQYF
v_gene: TRBV13; d_gene: NA; abundance: NA; j_gene: TRBJ1-2; CDR3nt: TGTGCCAGCAGCTTAGGCAGGGGAGACGGCTACACCTTC; CDR3aa: CASSLGRGDGYTF
v_gene: TRBV5-4; d_gene: TRBD1; abundance: NA; j_gene: TRBJ2-7; CDR3nt: TGTGCCAGCAGCCTCCTCCTTTGGGACAGATCCTACGAGCAGTACTTC; CDR3aa: CASSLLLWDRSYEQYF
v_gene: TRBV5-4; d_gene: TRBD2; abundance: once; j_gene: TRBJ2-7; CDR3nt: TGTGCCAGCAGCTTGGCCCGAGCTAGCGGGAGCTACGAGCAGTACTTC; CDR3aa: CASSLARASGSYEQYF
v_gene: TRBV7-8; d_gene: NA; abundance: NA; j_gene: TRBJ2-5; CDR3nt: TGTGCCAGCAGCCCAGCGGCCTGGGGAGAGACCCAGTACTTC; CDR3aa: CASSPAAWGETQYF
v_gene: TRBV4-1; d_gene: TRBD2; abundance: NA; j_gene: TRBJ2-3; CDR3nt: TGCGCCAGCAGCCAAGATTTGACTAGCGGAGGTACAGATACGCAGTATTTT; CDR3aa: CASSQDLTSGGTDTQYF
v_gene: TRBV18; d_gene: TRBD2; abundance: NA; j_gene: TRBJ2-3; CDR3nt: TGTGCCAGCTCACCAAGGCGGACTAGCGGGAGCTCAGATACGCAGTATTTT; CDR3aa: CASSPRRTSGSSDTQYF
v_gene: TRBV7-6; d_gene: NA; abundance: NA; j_gene: TRBJ2-6; CDR3nt: TGTGCCAGCAGCTTAGAAGCAGGTTCGTCTGGGGCCAACGTCCTGACTTTC; CDR3aa: CASSLEAGSSGANVLTF
v_gene: TRBV4-2; d_gene: TRBD2; abundance: NA; j_gene: TRBJ2-7; CDR3nt: TGTGCCAGCAGCCAAGGGGAGGGCATTGCCTACGAGCAGTACTTC; CDR3aa: CASSQGEGIAYEQYF
v_gene: TRBV30; d_gene: NA; abundance: NA; j_gene: TRBJ1-6; CDR3nt: TGTGCCTGGAGTTCTACCTATAATTCACCCCTCCACTTT; CDR3aa: CAWSSTYNSPLHF
v_gene: TRBV7-9; d_gene: NA; abundance: NA; j_gene: TRBJ2-5; CDR3nt: TGTGGTGTAGAAGAGACCCAGTACTTC; CDR3aa: CGVEETQYF
v_gene: TRBV19; d_gene: NA; abundance: NA; j_gene: TRBJ1-3; CDR3nt: TGTGCCAGTAGCCAACAGTCGCGAAGCACCATATATTTT; CDR3aa: CASSQQSRSTIYF
v_gene: TRBV6-1; d_gene: NA; abundance: NA; j_gene: TRBJ2-7; CDR3nt: TGTGCCAGCAGGTCACCAGGGGCCTACGAGCAGTACTTC; CDR3aa: CASRSPGAYEQYF
v_gene: TRBV15; d_gene: TRBD1; abundance: once; j_gene: TRBJ1-2; CDR3nt: TGTGCCACCACCGCAAAGGGGGCGGGCTATGGCTACACCTTC; CDR3aa: CATTAKGAGYGYTF
v_gene: TRBV15; d_gene: NA; abundance: NA; j_gene: TRBJ2-7; CDR3nt: TGTGCCACCAGCAGAGAACAGGGGAGGTACGAGCAGTACTTC; CDR3aa: CATSREQGRYEQYF
v_gene: TRBV19; d_gene: NA; abundance: once; j_gene: TRBJ1-5; CDR3nt: TGTGCCAGTAGCACGGACGGGGACTTAGGTCAGCCCCAGCATTTT; CDR3aa: CASSTDGDLGQPQHF
v_gene: TRBV7-2; d_gene: NA; abundance: once; j_gene: TRBJ2-1; CDR3nt: TGTGCCAGCAGCCCTGAGTCGGGCTCCTACAATGAGCAGTTCTTC; CDR3aa: CASSPESGSYNEQFF
v_gene: TRBV10-3; d_gene: TRBD1; abundance: NA; j_gene: TRBJ1-2; CDR3nt: TGTGCCATCAGTGGGCAGGGGGTTATGTATGGCTACACCTTC; CDR3aa: CAISGQGVMYGYTF
v_gene: TRBV5-6; d_gene: NA; abundance: NA; j_gene: TRBJ2-7; CDR3nt: TGTGCCAGCACCATCACCTTCCGGGGCGAGCAGTACTTC; CDR3aa: CASTITFRGEQYF
v_gene: TRBV5-8; d_gene: TRBD1; abundance: NA; j_gene: TRBJ1-5; CDR3nt: TGTGCCAGCAGCCTCCTGTTAGGACAGGGGGAGATTTATAGCAATCAGCCCCAGCATTTT; CDR3aa: CASSLLLGQGEIYSNQPQHF
v_gene: TRBV5-4; d_gene: TRBD2; abundance: NA; j_gene: TRBJ2-5; CDR3nt: TGTGCCAGCAGCTCGGGGGCAGCACTAGCGGGGACTGAAGAGACCCAGTACTTC; CDR3aa: CASSSGAALAGTEETQYF
v_gene: TRBV28; d_gene: TRBD1; abundance: NA; j_gene: TRBJ2-1; CDR3nt: TGTGCCAGCAGTGTCAGGGGGCGTTACAATGAGCAGTTCTTC; CDR3aa: CASSVRGRYNEQFF
v_gene: TRBV5-1; d_gene: NA; abundance: NA; j_gene: TRBJ2-7; CDR3nt: TGCGCCAGTAAGATGGACAGTTCCTACGAGCAGTACTTC; CDR3aa: CASKMDSSYEQYF
v_gene: TRBV6-1; d_gene: TRBD1; abundance: NA; j_gene: TRBJ1-5; CDR3nt: TGTGCCAGCAGTGTACAGGGGAGCAATCAGCCCCAGCATTTT; CDR3aa: CASSVQGSNQPQHF
v_gene: TRBV9; d_gene: NA; abundance: NA; j_gene: TRBJ1-1; CDR3nt: TGTGCCAGCAGTCGAACCGGGAACACTGAAGCTTTCTTT; CDR3aa: CASSRTGNTEAFF
v_gene: TRBV28; d_gene: NA; abundance: NA; j_gene: TRBJ2-7; CDR3nt: TGTGCCAGCAGGGGAGTCCAATTCTCCTACGAGCAGTACTTC; CDR3aa: CASRGVQFSYEQYF
v_gene: TRBV19; d_gene: NA; abundance: NA; j_gene: TRBJ2-1; CDR3nt: TGTGCCAGCCACAGGGAAGGAGCCTACAATGAGCAGTTCTTC; CDR3aa: CASHREGAYNEQFF
v_gene: TRBV9; d_gene: NA; abundance: once; j_gene: TRBJ2-1; CDR3nt: TGTGCCAGCAGCCATTACAATGAGCAGTTCTTC; CDR3aa: CASSHYNEQFF